This T cell receptor (beta chain) stems from a study of patients and donors after allogeneic stem cell transplantation. TCRdb called the RT-PCR reads again in MiXCR, with one record for every CDR3 protein. This sample has about 57,000 distinct CDR3 sequences; more than 10% occur once, and the top ten carry more than 25%. The sample holds many counts of this clonotype. The V end was cut by 3 bases, the J end by 0 bases, with 16 bases between. The CDR3 is 17 amino acids. The receptor's source is a human donor who was either an allogeneic HSCT recipient or a stem cell or donor lymphocyte infusion donor (not recorded which). It is not recorded whose cells these are; they may come from a transplant donor. The source material was blood, either unsorted or a sorted T cell fraction (not recorded which). This sequence joins TRBV12-3 or TRBV12-4 and TRBJ2-3; D could derive from TRBD1 or TRBD2 (5 bases each). The CDR3 sequence: CASSFRGTFASTDTQYF. The CDR3 DNA reads TGTGCCAGCAGTTTTCGGGGCACCTTTGCTAGCACAGATACGCAGTATTTT.